This T cell receptor (beta chain) is from a study of human T cells and chemical hapten exposure. Findings and caveats of the study: Among TCRs, those above 1 in 1000 frequency were unaffected by DPC sensitization.

Library construction involved attaching unique molecular identifiers to individual cDNA molecules, which allowed quantitative, reproducible TCR counting. MiXCR, applied by TCRdb to the 5' RACE reads, yields one record per CDR3 protein. The sample lists approximately 150,000 distinct CDR3 sequences, roughly 4.1% occurring once. This clonotype occurred many times. The antigen is not known. Extraction of total RNA was performed on unfractionated whole blood. The receptor comes from a female donor in good health.

CDR3 DNA sequence: TGTGCCAGCAGCCAAGATCCCGGGACAGGGTCCTACGAGCAGTACTTC. It encodes CASSQDPGTGSYEQYF. The chain links TRBV4-2 to TRBJ2-7; 9 positions match TRBD1. This CDR3 has 16 amino acids. The junction had 4 bases not matched to a gene; V was cut back by 0 bases and J by 1 base. Germline-derived CDR1 and CDR2 are LGHNA and YNFKEQ.